Sequencing of this T cell receptor beta chain was carried out in a study of cytomegalovirus exposure and HLA in healthy donors. Study-wide findings and caveats: The sole available immune exposure information was CMV serostatus.

This CDR3 region has 13 residues. Germline lookup yields CDR1 SQVTM and CDR2 ANQGSEA. With V trimmed by 7 bases and J by 4 bases, 6 bases remained unmatched. PCR primers comprised 60 Vbeta and 13 Jbeta primers. Method: immunoSEQ multiplex PCR; TCRdb's copy keeps in-frame clones and lacks some. This table has some 130,000 clones, approximately 79% appearing once. All donors participated as healthy donors of bone marrow. Points on this clone: Its specificity is not known.

J is TRBJ1-4 and V is TRBV29-1, with 7 bases aligning to TRBD1. This TCR was sampled from a man aged 40-49 years in good health and CMV-seropositive. The sequenced sample was PBMCs. The CDR3 DNA sequence: TGCAGCGCACCCGGGACAGATAATGAAAAACTGTTTTTT. Translated: CSAPGTDNEKLFF.